Listed below are T cell receptor beta chains from one sample, sequenced in a study of shared clonotypes between healthy human individuals. Profiling relied on immunoSEQ multiplex PCR, and the TCRdb table lists in-frame clones only, not all of them. The table shows about 1.5 million clones, with approximately 98% occurring only once. Sample: naive CD4+ T cells sorted from blood. All receptors come from a man aged 30 to 39 in good health. CDR3s include the opening cysteine and the closing phenylalanine or tryptophan. The D gene is left open where the match is weak. The listing skips clone size in some rows; elsewhere it reads once, few, many or a size class.

once	TRBV27	TRBJ1-5	-	TGTGCCAGCAGTTTCGACAGTTTCCAGCCCCAGCATTTT	CASSFDSFQPQHF
-	TRBV18	TRBJ2-1	TRBD2	TGTGCCAGCTCACCACCCCGGACTAGCGGGAGGATCCCCTACAATGAGCAGTTCTTC	CASSPPRTSGRIPYNEQFF
-	TRBV5-4	TRBJ2-1	TRBD2	TGTGCCAGCAGGTCCGGGACTAGCGGATACAATGAGCAGTTCTTC	CASRSGTSGYNEQFF
-	TRBV29-1	TRBJ2-1	-	TGCAGCGTTGCCTATCTAGGAATCAATGAGCAGTTCTTC	CSVAYLGINEQFF
-	TRBV5-1	TRBJ2-1	-	TGCGCCAGCAGCTTTATAGGGATCAATGAGCAGTTCTTC	CASSFIGINEQFF
-	TRBV7-2	TRBJ2-7	-	TGTGCCAGCAGCTTCCGGGACTGGGACTACGAGCAGTACTTC	CASSFRDWDYEQYF
-	TRBV5-4	TRBJ1-5	TRBD1	TGTGCCAGCAGCCGAAGACCCGGGACAGTAGATCAGCCCCAGCATTTT	CASSRRPGTVDQPQHF
-	TRBV9	TRBJ2-3	TRBD2	TGTGCCAGCAGCGTAGGACTAGCGGGATATACAGATACGCAGTATTTT	CASSVGLAGYTDTQYF
-	TRBV5-1	TRBJ2-2	TRBD1	TGCGCCAGCAGCTTGTGGTCCGGGACAGGGAACACCGGGGAGCTGTTTTTT	CASSLWSGTGNTGELFF
-	TRBV9	TRBJ2-1	-	TGTGCCAGCAGCGCAGACCCGGGTGTGGAGGATGAGCAGTTCTTC	CASSADPGVEDEQFF
-	TRBV4-2	TRBJ2-2	-	TGTGCCAGCAGCCAAGACATGTCGGTGGCCGGGGAGCTGTTTTTT	CASSQDMSVAGELFF
-	TRBV9	TRBJ1-1	-	TGTGCCAGCAGCGTAGGGCCTCGAATGTCTAACACTGAAGCTTTCTTT	CASSVGPRMSNTEAFF
-	TRBV5-4	TRBJ2-3	TRBD2	TGTGCCACCGGGACTAGTGGTACAGATACGCAGTATTTT	CATGTSGTDTQYF
once	TRBV20-1	TRBJ1-4	-	TGCAGTGCGTTGGTGGGCGAAAAACTGTTTTTT	CSALVGEKLFF
-	TRBV11-3	TRBJ2-2	-	TGTGCCAGCAGCTTACAGCGGACCGGGGAGCTGTTTTTT	CASSLQRTGELFF
-	TRBV28	TRBJ1-5	-	TGTGCCAGCAGTTTAGGTGGGGCCACACAGCCCCAGCATTTT	CASSLGGATQPQHF
-	TRBV7-9	TRBJ1-1	-	TGTGCCAGCAGCTTCATTGGGGACACTGAAGCTTTCTTT	CASSFIGDTEAFF
-	TRBV2	TRBJ2-2	-	TGTGCCAGCAGTTTGGAGGGTGCGGGGGAGCTGTTTTTT	CASSLEGAGELFF
-	TRBV4-2	TRBJ1-2	TRBD1	TGTGCCAGCAGCCAAGAGGACAGGATCGGCTACACCTTC	CASSQEDRIGYTF
-	TRBV4-3	TRBJ2-2	-	TGCGCCAGCAGCCAAGTGTGGCCAGGGGCAGGAACCGGGGAGCTGTTTTTT	CASSQVWPGAGTGELFF
-	TRBV9	TRBJ2-3	TRBD2	TGTGCCAGCAGCGTAGGTCGGGCCCGCTGGACTAGCGGGAACGTAGATACGCAGTATTTT	CASSVGRARWTSGNVDTQYF
-	TRBV5-1	TRBJ2-1	-	TGCGCCAGCAGCTTCGACAGGAACAATGAGCAGTTCTTC	CASSFDRNNEQFF
-	TRBV9	TRBJ2-1	-	TGTGCCAGCAGCTCAAGCGTAGCGATCGCCAATGAGCAGTTCTTC	CASSSSVAIANEQFF
-	TRBV18	TRBJ1-2	TRBD1	TGTGCCAGCTCACCTGGATCTACAGGGGGGTATGGCTACACCTTC	CASSPGSTGGYGYTF
-	TRBV6-5	TRBJ2-1	-	TGTGCCACAGCTACAACCAGCGGAGGAGGGGGTGAGCAGTTCTTC	CATATTSGGGGEQFF
-	TRBV5-4	TRBJ2-3	-	TGTGCCAGCAGCACTGGCAGGAAGGAAGTCACAGATACGCAGTATTTT	CASSTGRKEVTDTQYF
-	TRBV5-6	TRBJ1-2	-	TGTGCCAGCAGCTTGGATCTACTCACTGGGGGTGGCTACACCTTC	CASSLDLLTGGGYTF
-	TRBV28	TRBJ1-5	-	TGTGCCAGCAGTTTAAGGAATAGCAATCAGCCCCAGCATTTT	CASSLRNSNQPQHF
once	TRBV30	TRBJ2-1	-	TGTGCCTGGAGTGAGAGGGGGAGCCCCCCCTACAATGAGCAGTTCTTC	CAWSERGSPPYNEQFF
-	TRBV6-5	TRBJ1-3	-	TGTGCCAGCAGTTACTCAACGTACTCTGGAAACACCATATATTTT	CASSYSTYSGNTIYF
-	TRBV10-2	TRBJ2-2	TRBD1	TGCGCCAGCAGTTCCGGGACAGGGGGCGGAACCGGGGAGCTGTTTTTT	CASSSGTGGGTGELFF
-	TRBV30	TRBJ1-2	-	TGTGCCTGGAGCCAGGGAGAGTGGAGCTATGGCTACACCTTC	CAWSQGEWSYGYTF
-	TRBV19	TRBJ1-2	-	TGTGCCATCTCCCCAACGGCTACCAGGGGTACGGGCTACACCTTC	CAISPTATRGTGYTF
-	TRBV18	TRBJ1-2	TRBD1	TGTGCCAGCTCACCTTGGGACAGGACTAACTATGGCTACACCTTC	CASSPWDRTNYGYTF
-	TRBV7-2	TRBJ1-4	TRBD1	TGTGCCAGCAGCCTCGACAGGGGCCATAATGAAAAACTGTTTTTT	CASSLDRGHNEKLFF
-	TRBV7-3	TRBJ1-1	TRBD1	TGTGCCAGCAGCCGGGACAGGGACACTGAAGCTTTCTTT	CASSRDRDTEAFF
-	TRBV28	TRBJ2-3	-	TGTGCCAGCAGGATAGGTGGCATTCGCACAGATACGCAGTATTTT	CASRIGGIRTDTQYF
-	TRBV10-1	TRBJ2-7	TRBD1	TGCGCCAGCAGTGGGGAAGAGGGGGCTTTCTCCTACGAGCAGTACTTC	CASSGEEGAFSYEQYF
-	TRBV19	TRBJ2-2	TRBD2	TGTGCCAGTTGCCCGGGACTAGCGGGAGCTGACACCGGGGAGCTGTTTTTT	CASCPGLAGADTGELFF
-	TRBV5-1	TRBJ2-7	-	TGCGCCAGCAGTCCGGGTCCGGGCTACGAGCAGTACTTC	CASSPGPGYEQYF
once	TRBV14	TRBJ2-1	TRBD1	TGTGCCAGCAGCTTTCGACAGGGTCCCTCCTACAATGAGCAGTTCTTC	CASSFRQGPSYNEQFF
-	TRBV2	TRBJ2-2	-	TGTGCCAGCAGTGGGACGGGGAACACCGGGGAGCTGTTTTTT	CASSGTGNTGELFF
-	TRBV7-6	TRBJ1-3	TRBD1	TGTGCCAGCAGCTCGACAGGGCGTGGAAACACCATATATTTT	CASSSTGRGNTIYF
-	TRBV29-1	TRBJ2-2	-	TGCAGCGTTGAACCGGACAACACCGGGGAGCTGTTTTTT	CSVEPDNTGELFF
-	TRBV5-5	TRBJ2-7	-	TGTGCCAGCAGCTTGGTCGTCTACGAGCAGTACTTC	CASSLVVYEQYF
-	TRBV5-1	TRBJ2-2	-	TGCGCCAGCAGCCCCGAGGGCGCCCACACCGGGGAGCTGTTTTTT	CASSPEGAHTGELFF
-	TRBV5-1	TRBJ1-4	-	TGCGCCAGCAGCTTGGGGCACGCCAGGGTTAAGAATGAAAAACTGTTTTTT	CASSLGHARVKNEKLFF
once	TRBV19	TRBJ2-1	TRBD1	TGTGCCAGTACCTCCGGGACAGGGAGGGGCAATGAGCAGTTCTTC	CASTSGTGRGNEQFF
-	TRBV29-1	TRBJ2-5	TRBD2	TGCAGCGTTGGGACTAGCGTAGGGATCCAAGAGACCCAGTACTTC	CSVGTSVGIQETQYF
-	TRBV5-4	TRBJ2-7	TRBD2	TGTGCCAGCACCCGCCAAGCGGGAGGACTTTACGAGCAGTACTTC	CASTRQAGGLYEQYF
once	TRBV10-3	TRBJ1-5	TRBD1	TGTGCCATCAGTGAACACCGGGACAGCTCGAGCAATCAGCCCCAGCATTTT	CAISEHRDSSSNQPQHF
-	TRBV7-9	TRBJ2-6	TRBD2	TGTGCCAGCAGCCTAGAGGGAGGGAACGGGGCCAACGTCCTGACTTTC	CASSLEGGNGANVLTF
-	TRBV15	TRBJ2-7	-	TGTGCCACCAGCAGAGAATGGACCTTACCCTACGAGCAGTACTTC	CATSREWTLPYEQYF
-	TRBV10-3	TRBJ2-2	-	TGTGCCATCAGTGTGTCGGAGATAGCGAACACCGGGGAGCTGTTTTTT	CAISVSEIANTGELFF
once	TRBV5-4	TRBJ2-3	-	TGTGCCAGCAGCTTGGCGTCACCGGGGAGTACAGATACGCAGTATTTT	CASSLASPGSTDTQYF
-	TRBV18	TRBJ2-2	-	TGTGCCAGCTCACCGCTAGAGGTCACCGGGGAGCTGTTTTTT	CASSPLEVTGELFF